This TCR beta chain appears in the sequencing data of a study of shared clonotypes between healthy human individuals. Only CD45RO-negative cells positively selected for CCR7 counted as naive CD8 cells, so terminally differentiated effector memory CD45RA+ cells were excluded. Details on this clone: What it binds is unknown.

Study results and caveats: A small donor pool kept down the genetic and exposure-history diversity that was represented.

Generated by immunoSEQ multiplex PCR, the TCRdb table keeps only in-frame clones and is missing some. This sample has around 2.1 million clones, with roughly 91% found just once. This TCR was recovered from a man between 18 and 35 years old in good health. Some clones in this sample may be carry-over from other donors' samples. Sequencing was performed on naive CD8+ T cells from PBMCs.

The CDR3 nucleotides read TGTGCCAGCAGTCTCCCCAAAAGCGGGGGTAGCTCCTACAATGAGCAGTTCTTC. It is translated as CASSLPKSGGSSYNEQFF. The chain is built from TRBV28 and TRBJ2-1; 8 bases match TRBD2. Unmatched junction bases numbered 12, after V lost 5 bases and J lost 0 bases. The CDR3 covers 18 residues. Germline CDR1 and CDR2: MDHEN and SYDVKM.